In its sample, the clone carrying this TCR beta chain was seen a few times. Its antigen remains unidentified. Germline V gene data show CDR1 as GTSNPN and CDR2 as SVGIG (reference sequence). The CDR3 has 10 residues. The ends were cut back, 6 bases at V and 11 bases at J, with 8 bases in the middle. RNA transcripts provided the source from which TCR beta CDR3 regions were amplified. TCR CDR3 underwent first-round RT-PCR with the HTBI primer set. TCRdb re-derived calls from the multiplex PCR reads in MiXCR, one entry per CDR3 protein. The sample shows hundreds of thousands of distinct CDR3 sequences, 38% of them seen only once. This sample was included in a study of T cells in Graves' hyperthyroidism and ophthalmopathy. Notes on the study in general: Ophthalmopathy could be told apart from stable hyperthyroidism with a 13 V-J model.

The chain is built from TRBV30 and TRBJ1-6; tentative D call: TRBD1 (5 bases). The receptor's source is a man aged 18 to 30 with Graves' hyperthyroidism. The sequenced sample consisted of blood. CDR3 sequence (DNA): TGTGCCTGTGACAGTCCACCCCTCCACTTT. Translation: CACDSPPLHF.